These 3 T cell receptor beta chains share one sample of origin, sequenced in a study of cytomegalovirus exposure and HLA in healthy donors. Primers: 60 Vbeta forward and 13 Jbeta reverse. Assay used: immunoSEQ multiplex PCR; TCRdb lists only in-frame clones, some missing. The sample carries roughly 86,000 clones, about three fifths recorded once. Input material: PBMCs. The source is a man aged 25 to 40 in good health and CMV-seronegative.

This chain's CDR3 is CASSGRTSGGASTDTQYF. CDR3 nucleotide sequence: TGCGCCAGCAGCGGGAGGACTAGCGGGGGGGCTAGCACAGATACGCAGTATTTT. The chain joins TRBV5-1 to TRBJ2-3; TRBD2 aligns across 15 bases. The junction had 6 bases not matched to a gene; V was cut back by 4 bases and J by 0 bases. Per germline, CDR1 SGHRS and CDR2 YFSETQ. This CDR3 is 18 amino acids long.

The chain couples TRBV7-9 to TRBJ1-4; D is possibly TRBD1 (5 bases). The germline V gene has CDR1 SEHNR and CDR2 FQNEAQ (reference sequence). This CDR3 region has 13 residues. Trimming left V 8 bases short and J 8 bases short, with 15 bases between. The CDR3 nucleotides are TGTGCCAGCCACCCGGGGGTCGGGGAAAAACTGTTTTTT. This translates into CASHPGVGEKLFF.

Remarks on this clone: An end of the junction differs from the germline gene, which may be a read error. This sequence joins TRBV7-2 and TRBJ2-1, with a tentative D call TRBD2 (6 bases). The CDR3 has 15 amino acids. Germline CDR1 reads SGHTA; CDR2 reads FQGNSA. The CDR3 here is CAGSSLWGVQGEQFF. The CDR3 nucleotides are TGTGCCGGCAGCTCTCTCTGGGGGGTCCAAGGGGAGCAGTTCTTC.